One sample yielded the 31 T cell receptor beta chains listed below, sequenced in a study of blood T cell repertoires in COVID-19. Generated by immunoSEQ multiplex PCR, the TCRdb table keeps only in-frame clones and is missing some. The table includes around 63,000 clones, around nine tenths detected once. The sample consisted of peripheral blood. The receptors originated from a woman aged 60-75 years with acute or convalescent COVID-19.

In the case of this clone: Relative to the germline gene, one junction end is altered; a read error may explain this. CDR3 nucleotides: TGTGCCAGCAGTGATACCTGGACAGGGGGCAAACAGCCCCAGCATTTT. The encoded protein is CASSDTWTGGKQPQHF. The rearrangement links TRBV6-1 to TRBJ1-5, with 11 bases that match TRBD1. The CDR3 extends over 16 amino acids. The germline gives CDR1 MNHNS, CDR2 SASEGT.

This clone appeared once. The chain recombines TRBV24-1 with TRBJ1-2, with TRBD1 matching 8 bases. V was pared by 4 bases and J by 4 bases, with 7 bases of the junction left unmatched. The CDR3 totals 15 residues. CDR1 KGHDR and CDR2 SFDVKD come from the germline V gene. CDR3 DNA: TGTGCCACCAGTGAGCCCGGACAGGGTGGCTATGGCTACACCTTC. Protein product: CATSEPGQGGYGYTF.

This chain links TRBV6-5 with TRBJ2-2; D is perhaps TRBD1 (6 bases). Germline-derived CDR1 and CDR2 are MNHEY and SVGAGI. The germline V and J ends were trimmed by 8 bases and 6 bases, with 19 bases remaining between them. This CDR3 has 15 amino acids. The CDR3 region is CASQAGVKKAGELFF. The CDR3 bases are TGTGCCAGCCAGGCAGGGGTAAAAAAGGCCGGGGAGCTGTTTTTT.

The chain employs TRBV3-1 (or the pseudogene TRBV3-2) and TRBJ1-2; unclear D gene. The V end lost 4 bases, the J end lost 5 bases, and 14 bases lay between the germline ends. Germline assignment: CDR1 LGHDT and CDR2 YNNKEL (reference sequence). CDR3 length: 14 residues. The CDR3 nucleotides are TGTGCCAGCAGCCCCACTCCAGGTGCTTATGGCTACACCTTC. Translating it yields CASSPTPGAYGYTF.

This chain joins TRBV7-2 and TRBJ2-3; TRBD1 is a possible D gene (6 bases). The ends were cut back, 6 bases at V and 0 bases at J, with 13 bases in the middle. Germline CDR1 is SGHTA and CDR2 is FQGNSA. The CDR3 has 15 residues. The chain's CDR3 is CASRGQQHSTDTQYF. CDR3 bases: TGTGCCAGCAGAGGACAGCAGCATAGCACAGATACGCAGTATTTT.

J is TRBJ2-7 and V is TRBV10-3; TRBD1 agrees at 10 bases. J lost 4 bases, V lost 6 bases, and 3 bases had no gene match. The CDR3 length is 13 residues. Germline assignment: CDR1 ENHRY and CDR2 SYGVKD. The CDR3 DNA is TGTGCCATCAGACCGGGACAGGGGTACGAGCAGTACGTC. It specifies CAIRPGQGYEQYV.

The chain employs TRBV3-1 (or the pseudogene TRBV3-2) and TRBJ2-4; no clear D gene. Germline-derived CDR1 and CDR2 are LGHDT and YNNKEL (reference sequence). The CDR3 has 16 residues. V was cut by 1 base and J by 0 bases, with 10 bases left in between. The CDR3 spells CASSQGQRLAKNIQYF. The CDR3 nucleotides read TGTGCCAGCAGCCAAGGTCAGCGACTAGCCAAAAACATTCAGTACTTC.

This clone showed up just once. The V call is TRBV13, the J call TRBJ2-1; the D gene is possibly TRBD2 (7 bases). Germline CDR1 PRHDT, CDR2 FYEKMQ (reference sequence). This CDR3 spans 16 amino acids. V lost 1 base, J lost 7 bases, and 17 bases lay in between. The CDR3 spells CASSLDPAGTRNEQFF. In nucleotides, the CDR3 is TGTGCCAGCAGCTTAGACCCAGCGGGGACAAGGAATGAGCAGTTCTTC.

J is TRBJ1-1 and V is TRBV5-1, with unresolved D. This CDR3 has 15 amino acids. V lost 1 base and J 3 bases, leaving 13 bases between the germline ends. CDR1 and CDR2 (germline): SGHRS, YFSETQ. CDR3 DNA sequence: TGCGCCAGCAGCTTGATCGGAGGAAGGGACACTGAAGCTTTCTTT. It yields the protein CASSLIGGRDTEAFF.

This clone has only one observation. The J gene is TRBJ1-2, the V gene TRBV3-1 (or the pseudogene TRBV3-2); 10 bases line up with TRBD1. Per germline, CDR1 LGHDT and CDR2 YNNKEL (reference sequence). After removal of 3 bases from V and 7 bases from J, the junction contained 11 bases not matched to a gene. This CDR3 comprises 16 residues. The CDR3 coding sequence is TGTGCCAGCAGCCAGGACAGGGGGTCGCATTTGGGTGGCTACACCTTC. It codes for CASSQDRGSHLGGYTF.

The J gene is TRBJ1-2, the V gene TRBV3-1 (or the pseudogene TRBV3-2), with D perhaps matching TRBD1 (5 bases). The CDR3 loop spans 15 amino acids. Germline V CDR1 and CDR2: LGHDT, YNNKEL (reference sequence). The V and J ends lost 4 bases and 5 bases respectively, with 17 bases between them. The CDR3 nucleotides read TGTGCCAGCAGCCCGATGGGAGGGGTTCTTTATGGCTACACCTTC. Protein product: CASSPMGGVLYGYTF.

The chain employs TRBV19 and TRBJ1-5; a weak D match, TRBD1 (6 bases). The CDR3 totals 17 residues. Germline V lookup: CDR1 LNHDA, CDR2 SQIVND (reference sequence). With 3 bases removed from V and 3 bases from J, the gap between germline ends came to 18 bases. The DNA of the CDR3 is TGTGCCAGTAGTATTCCCCCCGACAGGACCAACAATCAGCCCCAGCATTTT. Protein sequence: CASSIPPDRTNNQPQHF.

The V gene is TRBV7-3, the J gene TRBJ2-1, with 8 bases that match TRBD2. The V and J ends lost 1 base and 7 bases, in that order; junction bases with no gene match: 0. The CDR3 covers 13 residues. Germline assignment: CDR1 SGHTA and CDR2 FQGTGA. CDR3 sequence: CASSLSGRNEQFF. CDR3 nucleotides: TGTGCCAGCAGCTTAAGCGGGAGGAATGAGCAGTTCTTC. The complete variable domain, with remaining parts taken from reference TRBV7-3 and TRBJ2-1, reads GAGVSQTPSNKVTEKGKYVELRCDPISGHTALYWYRQSLGQGPEFLIYFQGTGAADDSGLPNDRFFAVRPEGSVSTLKIQRTERGDSAVYLCASSLSGRNEQFFGPGTRLTVL.

The rearrangement uses TRBV2 and TRBJ1-5, with a weak D call TRBD1 (5 bases). CDR1 is SNHLY, CDR2 FYNNEI, per germline. The ends were cut back, 6 bases at V and 5 bases at J, with 14 bases in the middle. The CDR3 has 14 amino acids. Here the CDR3 DNA reads TGTGCCAGCAGCGACCTCCGGGGGGATCAGCCCCAGCATTTT. Its translation: CASSDLRGDQPQHF.

The V call is TRBV6-5, the J call TRBJ2-7; D is possibly TRBD1 (5 bases). The CDR3 has 13 amino acids. Trimming shortened V by 6 bases and J by 1 base, and 10 bases separated the two germline ends. Germline CDR1 MNHEY, CDR2 SVGAGI. The CDR3 is CASRPQGSYEQYV. CDR3 nucleotide sequence: TGTGCCAGCAGGCCTCAGGGATCCTACGAGCAGTACGTC.

The chain combines TRBV5-1 with TRBJ2-1; D is possibly TRBD1 (6 bases). This CDR3 comprises 14 residues. V was trimmed by 4 bases and J by 6 bases, leaving 14 bases between them. Germline V gene sequence: CDR1 SGHRS, CDR2 YFSETQ. CDR3 in amino acids: CASSRSGQPNEQFF. For the CDR3, the DNA is TGCGCCAGCAGCCGATCTGGACAGCCCAATGAGCAGTTCTTC. Based on the CDR3 plus reference TRBV5-1 and TRBJ2-1, the full variable domain is KAGVTQTPRYLIKTRGQQVTLSCSPISGHRSVSWYQQTPGQGLQFLFEYFSETQRNKGNFPGRFSGRQFSNSRSEMNVSTLELGDSALYLCASSRSGQPNEQFFGPGTRLTVL.

The chain joins TRBV6-5 to TRBJ2-1; D not certain. Trimming left V 7 bases short and J 5 bases short, with 6 bases between. Germline CDR1 is MNHEY and CDR2 is SVGAGI. The CDR3 runs 11 residues. CDR3 protein: CASTEDNEQFF. The DNA for the CDR3 is TGTGCCAGCACCGAGGACAATGAGCAGTTCTTC.

This clone was recorded only once. The J gene is TRBJ2-5, the V gene TRBV27; 9 bases map to TRBD2. Germline lookup yields CDR1 MNHEY and CDR2 SMNVEV (reference sequence). J gave up 5 bases and V 4 bases, and 11 bases lay outside the gene matches. This CDR3 is built from 16 residues. The CDR3 region has the DNA TGTGCCAGCAGTTCCGAAAGCGGGGGGCGACGGGAGACCCAGTACTTC. Amino acid sequence: CASSSESGGRRETQYF.

This clone was detected once. The chain employs TRBV28 and TRBJ2-4, with TRBD1 as a possible D gene (5 bases). Germline lookup yields CDR1 MDHEN and CDR2 SYDVKM. This CDR3 is built from 14 residues. Trimming cost V 5 bases and J 0 bases, with 8 bases left between them. The CDR3 sequence is CASSPRAAKNIQYF. The CDR3 DNA is TGTGCCAGCAGTCCCAGGGCAGCCAAAAACATTCAGTACTTC.

V is TRBV6-5 and J is TRBJ1-2; possible D gene TRBD1, 5 bases. V was shortened by 6 bases and J by 3 bases, with 11 bases between the two germline ends. The CDR3 covers 13 residues. Germline V CDR1 and CDR2: MNHEY, SVGAGI. CDR3 sequence reads: CASRETAHYGYTF. The CDR3 DNA reads TGTGCCAGCAGAGAGACAGCCCACTATGGCTACACCTTC.

The chain recombines TRBV5-5 with TRBJ1-1; 8 nucleotides agree with TRBD1. V lost 0 bases, J lost 4 bases, and 8 bases stayed unmatched. Germline lookup yields CDR1 SGHKS and CDR2 YYEKEE (reference sequence). The CDR3 loop spans 16 amino acids. The CDR3 nucleotides read TGTGCCAGCAGCTTGGGGACAGGGTCGTATGGCACTGAAGCTTTCTTT. As protein: CASSLGTGSYGTEAFF. Looking up the rest from reference TRBV5-5 and TRBJ1-1 gives the full variable domain: DAGVTQSPTHLIKTRGQQVTLRCSPISGHKSVSWYQQVLGQGPQFIFQYYEKEERGRGNFPDRFSARQFPNYSSELNVNALLLGDSALYLCASSLGTGSYGTEAFFGQGTRLTVV.

In its sample, this clone was seen a few times. CDR3 loop: CASSTTPFSGNTIYF. The CDR3, as DNA: TGTGCCAGCAGCACCACACCTTTCTCTGGAAACACCATATATTTT. The V gene is TRBV28, the J gene TRBJ1-3; D unclear. V was pared by 6 bases and J by 0 bases, with 12 bases between. This CDR3 spans 15 amino acids. From germline, CDR1 is MDHEN and CDR2 SYDVKM.

The V gene is TRBV2, the J gene TRBJ2-5; the D is unclear. The CDR3 has 11 residues. Trimming removed 8 bases from V and 4 bases from J, with 8 bases in between. The V gene's germline CDR1 is SNHLY and CDR2 FYNNEI. The CDR3: CASSTVETQYF. DNA of the CDR3: TGTGCCAGCTCCACGGTAGAGACCCAGTACTTC.

The V gene is TRBV5-1, the J gene TRBJ2-2, with 10 bases identical to TRBD2. Germline values: CDR1 SGHRS, CDR2 YFSETQ. V was clipped by 1 base and J by 1 base; unmatched bases: 1. This CDR3 has 16 residues. The CDR3 region is CASSLLAGENTGELFF. The DNA of the CDR3 is TGCGCCAGCAGCTTGCTAGCGGGAGAGAACACCGGGGAGCTGTTTTTT.

CDR3 amino acids: CASSHRLAGLQETQYF. The CDR3 coding sequence is TGTGCCAGCAGCCATCGACTAGCGGGGCTACAAGAGACCCAGTACTTC. This chain connects TRBV3-1 (or the pseudogene TRBV3-2) to TRBJ2-5; 11 bases are a match to TRBD2. The CDR3 contains 16 residues. J was trimmed by 2 bases and V by 3 bases; bases with no gene match: 5. Germline V gives CDR1 LGHDT, CDR2 YNNKEL (reference sequence).

This sequence joins TRBV11-2 and TRBJ2-7; 8 bases align to TRBD1. Germline V gene data show CDR1 as SGHAT and CDR2 as FQNNGV. CDR3 length: 15 amino acids. V dropped 1 base and J dropped 6; count of bases not matched to a gene: 8. CDR3 region: CASSLGSQGAGEQYV. The CDR3 DNA sequence: TGTGCCAGCAGCTTAGGAAGCCAGGGGGCTGGCGAGCAGTACGTC.

The chain couples TRBV12-3 or TRBV12-4 to TRBJ1-4; D is unresolved. The CDR3 contains 11 residues. V lost 7 bases and J lost 10, with 10 bases in between. This CDR3 is CASKLSGKLFF. Written as DNA, the CDR3 is TGTGCCAGCAAATTAAGCGGAAAACTGTTTTTT.

This clone was picked up a small number of times. This chain joins TRBV29-1 and TRBJ1-3, with D possibly TRBD1 on 6 matching bases. CDR1 is SQVTM, CDR2 ANQGSEA, per germline. V shed 2 bases and J shed 0 bases, with 11 bases lying between them. This CDR3 is built from 15 residues. The CDR3 region has the DNA TGCAGCGTTGAAATACAGGGAAACTCTGGAAACACCATATATTTT. This encodes CSVEIQGNSGNTIYF.

CDR3 residues: CASSPDSSYEQYV. The CDR3 nucleotides are TGTGCCAGCTCACCAGACAGCTCCTACGAGCAGTACGTC. The chain couples TRBV18 to TRBJ2-7; a weak D match, TRBD1 (5 bases). The CDR3 totals 13 residues. Germline V gene lookup returns CDR1 KGHSH and CDR2 LQKENI. The V gene lost 2 bases and the J gene lost 0 bases, with 5 bases spanning the gap.

The chain has TRBV6-5 and TRBJ2-7; the match to TRBD2 covers 7 bases. Germline V gives CDR1 MNHEY, CDR2 SVGAGI. The CDR3 totals 13 residues. After removal of 8 bases from V and 0 bases from J, the junction contained 4 bases not matched to a gene. The CDR3 here is CASGEGSSYEQYV. The CDR3, as DNA: TGTGCCAGCGGGGAGGGGAGCTCCTACGAGCAGTACGTC.

The chain couples TRBV10-1 to TRBJ2-5; TRBD1 aligns across 11 bases. CDR1 is WNHNN, CDR2 SYGVQD, per germline (reference sequence). CDR3 size: 17 residues. The V gene end was trimmed by 8 bases and the J gene end by 2 bases; junction bases not matched to a gene: 13. Here the CDR3 reads CASPQIPGQGGQETQYF. The DNA of the CDR3 is TGCGCCAGCCCTCAAATTCCGGGACAGGGGGGACAAGAGACCCAGTACTTC.